This TCR beta chain stems from a study of neoadjuvant anti-PD-1 for oral cavity cancer (dated by TCRdb to about 2021). With respect to the entire study: Before curative-intent surgical resection, most patients were given three to four biweekly doses of nivolumab at 3 mg/kg. Under RECIST 1.1, a patient counted as a responder if showing complete response, partial response or stable disease, and as a non-responder if showing progression. Patients without progression received a fourth nivolumab dose around day 43 and underwent definitive surgical resection on days 50-56. A roughly 32% response rate was observed in the parent correlative cohort, in which more than 9 patients were included.

Results and caveats for the whole study, not just this receptor: Higher pretreatment blood Treg/Th17 ratios correlated with higher pretreatment blood TCRbeta clonality and lower post-treatment tumor TCRbeta clonality. The TCR analyses had only a few patients in each response group, and the authors called for validation in larger cohorts. Greater tumor shrinkage correlated with larger post-treatment sizes of preexisting intratumoral clones, which suggests that expansion of preexisting clones contributed to response.

From the germline V gene (reference sequence), CDR1 is LNHDA and CDR2 is SQIVND. The CDR3 spans 14 residues, from the cysteine through the phenylalanine. The only DNA kept is the CDR3, 42 bases in frame from the first base. Cut back by 5 bases and 0 bases, the V and J ends lie 10 bases apart. This specimen's time point label, per the study, means: before neoadjuvant nivolumab. Patients were newly diagnosed with stage II-IVA oral cavity squamous cell carcinoma and had received no prior systemic or radiation treatment. The cohort consisted of patients with HPV-negative, locally advanced oral cavity squamous cell carcinoma. The samples were obtained from a longitudinal correlative study of a single-arm phase II trial testing neoadjuvant nivolumab in oral cavity squamous cell carcinoma. Subject-matched pre- and post-treatment PBMCs and tumors from three responders and three non-responders underwent genomic DNA-based TCRbeta sequencing. For tumor tissue, genomic DNA extraction relied on the Maxwell RSC DNA from Tissue kit.

This clone has only a few counts. Its antigen is not yet known. Per-nucleotide qualities are absent, and no much larger clonotype sits a single base away. For survey sequencing, tumor libraries mostly used 4.5 to 5.5 ug of input genomic DNA, with two replicates for each sample. TCRbeta libraries were prepared with the immunoSEQ hsTCRbeta kit according to the manufacturer's instructions. An Illumina NovaSeq 6000 S4 flow cell was used to sequence the final libraries, which had first been combined to 3 nM. The source study handled its data this way. The immunoSEQ Analyzer handled quality control and preprocessing of the raw data. The analysis was restricted to productive rearrangements, with each unique CDR3 amino acid sequence defining a clonotype. Repertoire clonality was estimated as the Gini-Simpson index, computed with the R package tcR. Gini indices were compared with Student's t test, and associations with tumor size change were assessed by Pearson correlation. The immuneACCESS repertoire file appears here via TCRdb, limited to in-frame rearrangements. These files lack a portion of the clones; in checked studies, under half of the deficit traces to unresolved V genes, and the cause of the others is not known. V, J and clone size are taken as reported in that table, and D and trimming were inferred from the DNA itself. This sample gives 4,000 to 6,000 clones in total; over 45% of them show up just once. Roughly 7.2% of the sample rests with the top ten.

The sample was tumor tissue, taken before nivolumab (anti-PD-1) treatment. The receptor chain draws on TRBV19 and TRBJ1-2; no confident D gene assignment can be made. The TCR comes from a person aged 35 to 85 with oral cavity squamous cell carcinoma. DNA sequence: TGTGCCAGTAGTTTCAGGAATTCTAACTATGGCTACACCTTC. Its protein is CASSFRNSNYGYTF.